This T cell receptor (beta chain) was observed in a study of cytomegalovirus exposure and HLA in healthy donors. A 120-subject validation cohort, separate from the roughly 700-subject first cohort, supplied the donors. The germline CDR1 and CDR2 sequences are WSHSY and SAAADI. The CDR3 has 14 amino acids. Trimming cost V 6 bases and J 2 bases, with 11 bases left between them. The table came from immunoSEQ multiplex PCR; TCRdb's copy has only in-frame clones and leaves some out. The sample carries approximately 280,000 clones, over 75% recorded once. This chain joins TRBV10-2 and TRBJ1-5; D unresolved. Sequenced: PBMCs. The receptor was isolated from a woman in her late teens or twenties in good health and CMV-seronegative. This chain's CDR3 is CASSEDLGNQPQHF. CDR3 bases: TGCGCCAGCAGCGAGGACTTAGGCAATCAGCCCCAGCATTTT.